In this sample, the clone carrying this T cell receptor beta chain turned up a few times. This record comes from a study of CD8+CD57+ T cells in acquired aplastic anemia. According to the study, genomic DNA was the template for TCR beta VDJ and CDR3 profiling. TCRdb re-analysed the reads in MiXCR, keeping a single row per CDR3 protein. The table has 200,000 or so distinct CDR3 sequences, over 60% seen once. This CDR3 spans 12 amino acids. V was shortened by 8 bases and J by 12 bases, with 19 bases between the two germline ends. Germline V gene data show CDR1 as ENHRY and CDR2 as SYGVKD. This receptor was identified in a human donor with severe aplastic anemia or a healthy control (not recorded which). This chain connects TRBV10-3 to TRBJ1-1; D ambiguous. The source material was sorted CD4+, CD8+, or CD8+CD57+ T cells (not recorded which) from PBMCs. CDR3 protein: CAIEASLSSPFF. The DNA for the CDR3 is TGTGCCATCGAAGCCAGCCTCTCATCCCCTTTCTTT.